This T cell receptor beta chain was captured by sequencing in a study of blood T cell repertoires in COVID-19. The overall study: Acute and convalescent COVID-19 samples came from the United States, Italy and Spain. Sources were T cells, B-cell-depleted T cells, or PBMCs; the material itself was cDNA or gDNA.

During active infection, Seattle patients enrolled and were then monitored through disease. Germline loops: CDR1 MDHEN, CDR2 SYDVKM. This CDR3 comprises 16 residues. V lost 4 bases and J lost 7; bases outside the gene matches: 10. This clone has just a few counts. The table came from immunoSEQ multiplex PCR; TCRdb's copy has only in-frame clones and leaves some out. Of fewer than 200,000 clones listed, approximately 91% are singletons. What was sequenced was peripheral blood. The TCR was taken from a man aged 18 to 30 with COVID-19, enrolled during active disease. The chain uses TRBV28 and TRBJ1-6; 7 positions agree with TRBD1. The CDR3 is CASSSNFGTANSPLHF. The CDR3 nucleotides read TGTGCCAGCAGTTCAAATTTCGGGACAGCGAATTCACCCCTCCACTTT.